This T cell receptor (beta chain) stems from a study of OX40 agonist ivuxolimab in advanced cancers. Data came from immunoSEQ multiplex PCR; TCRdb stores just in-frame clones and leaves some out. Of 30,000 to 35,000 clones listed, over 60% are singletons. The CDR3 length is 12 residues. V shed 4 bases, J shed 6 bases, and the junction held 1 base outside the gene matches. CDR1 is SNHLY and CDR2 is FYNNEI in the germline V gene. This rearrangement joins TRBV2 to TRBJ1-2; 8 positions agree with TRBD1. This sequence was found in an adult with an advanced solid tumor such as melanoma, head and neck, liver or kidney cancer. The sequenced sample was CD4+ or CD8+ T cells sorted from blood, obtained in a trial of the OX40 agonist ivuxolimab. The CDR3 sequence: CASSVTGDGYTF. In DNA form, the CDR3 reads TGTGCCAGCAGTGTGACAGGGGATGGCTACACCTTC.